The 7 T cell receptor beta chains below all came from one sample that was sequenced in a study of T-cell memory formation after mild COVID-19. TCRdb redid the calling of the 5' RACE reads with MiXCR, one entry per CDR3 protein. The sample consists of roughly 340,000 distinct CDR3 sequences, around a fifth of them appearing once. Sequenced sample: PBMCs or a T cell subset sorted from them (not recorded which). The receptors shown here come from a man aged 18 to 29 who had mild COVID-19 (a few samples of this study predate the infection). Cell type and time point are not known.

This chain joins TRBV27 and TRBJ2-2; D is perhaps TRBD1 (5 bases). Germline V gene data show CDR1 as MNHEY and CDR2 as SMNVEV (reference sequence). The CDR3 is 14 amino acids. The ends were cut back, 6 bases at V and 1 base at J, with 9 bases in the middle. CDR3 region: CASRSTENTGELFF. The CDR3 nucleotides are TGTGCCAGCAGATCGACAGAGAACACCGGGGAGCTGTTTTTT.

The genes are TRBV12-3 or TRBV12-4 and TRBJ2-1, with 9 bases that match TRBD2. The CDR3 consists of 13 residues. V was pared by 6 bases and J by 8 bases, with 5 bases of the junction left unmatched. CDR3 DNA: TGTGCCAGCAGACCGGCGGGGGGGCATGAGCAGTTCTTC. This sequence encodes CASRPAGGHEQFF.

The CDR3 DNA reads as TGTGCCAGCTCGCCGGGACTCGGAGTGCAGACCCAGTACTTC. This encodes CASSPGLGVQTQYF. The V call is TRBV18, the J call TRBJ2-5, with a tentative D call TRBD2 (6 bases). V dropped 6 bases and J dropped 6 bases, with 17 bases sitting between them. Germline assignment: CDR1 KGHSH and CDR2 LQKENI. There are 14 residues in the CDR3.

This clonotype turned up a few times. The rearrangement joins TRBV12-3 or TRBV12-4 to TRBJ1-5; TRBD1 is a possible D gene (5 bases). V lost 3 bases and J lost 8, with 14 bases in between. The CDR3 totals 14 residues. CDR3 in DNA: TGTGCCAGCAGTTTGCGCGCAGGGATTGAGCCCCAGCATTTT. Its protein is CASSLRAGIEPQHF.

V gene TRBV11-3 combines with J gene TRBJ2-3; 7 nucleotides align to TRBD1. Per the germline V gene, CDR1 is SGHNT and CDR2 is YENEEA. This CDR3 has 13 residues. V trimming: 2 bases; J trimming: 10 bases; junction bases outside the gene matches: 6. In DNA form, the CDR3 reads TGTGCCAGCAGCTTAAACAGGGGTTCGGCGCAGTATTTT. Translated, it gives CASSLNRGSAQYF.

The V and J genes are TRBV7-9 and TRBJ2-1; the match to TRBD2 covers 9 bases. CDR3 size: 16 residues. The germline V gene has CDR1 SEHNR and CDR2 FQNEAQ (reference sequence). V gave up 5 bases and J gave up 7 bases; unmatched junction bases: 12. CDR3 in amino acids: CASSQDAGGPRNEQFF. DNA of the CDR3: TGTGCCAGCAGCCAAGACGCGGGGGGGCCCAGAAATGAGCAGTTCTTC.

This clonotype was recorded at least ten times. This rearrangement joins TRBV15 to TRBJ1-2, with unresolved D. The CDR3 contains 14 residues. V was shortened by 1 base and J by 8 bases, with 14 bases between the two germline ends. The germline V gene encodes CDR1 LNHNV and CDR2 YYDKDF (reference sequence). The CDR3 loop is CATSRAGQVRGYTF. In DNA form, the CDR3 reads TGTGCCACCAGCAGAGCCGGGCAGGTGCGGGGCTACACCTTC.